The source of this TCR beta chain is a study of early T cells in non-severe SARS-CoV-2 infection. Background on the study: The sequenced material was bulk RNA from unsorted whole blood, and its chains were unpaired.

This clonotype has a count of ten or more. In the library, individual cDNA molecules carried attached unique molecular identifiers. MiXCR, run by TCRdb on the 5' RACE reads, gives a single entry per CDR3 protein. The data contain approximately 73,000 distinct CDR3 sequences, 9.5% to 15% of them seen just once; the ten biggest clones take up 0.95% to 1.3%. From germline, CDR1 is DFQATT and CDR2 SNEGSKA (reference sequence). The CDR3 loop spans 18 amino acids. The ends lost 4 bases at V and 1 base at J; junction bases unmatched: 16. The V call is TRBV20-1, the J call TRBJ2-3; 8 bases are a match to TRBD2. Sequenced: whole blood. This receptor was obtained from an adult who was a healthcare worker with PCR-confirmed SARS-CoV-2 infection or an uninfected control (not recorded which). The CDR3 nucleotides read TGCAGTGCTATCCTAGGGGCCTTTAGCGGGGAAGGCACAGATACGCAGTATTTT. Protein: CSAILGAFSGEGTDTQYF.